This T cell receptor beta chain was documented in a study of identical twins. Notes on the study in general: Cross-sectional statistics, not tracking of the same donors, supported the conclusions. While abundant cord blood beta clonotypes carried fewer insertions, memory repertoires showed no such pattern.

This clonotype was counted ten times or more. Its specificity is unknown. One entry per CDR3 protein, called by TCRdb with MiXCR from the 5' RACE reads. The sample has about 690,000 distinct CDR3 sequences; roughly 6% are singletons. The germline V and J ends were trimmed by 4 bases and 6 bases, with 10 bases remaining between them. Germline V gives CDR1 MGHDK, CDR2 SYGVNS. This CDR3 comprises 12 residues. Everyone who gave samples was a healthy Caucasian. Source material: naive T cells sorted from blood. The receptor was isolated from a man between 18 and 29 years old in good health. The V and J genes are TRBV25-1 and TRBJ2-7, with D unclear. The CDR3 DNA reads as TGTGCCAGCAGTGCACCCCGGGCCGAGCAGTACTTC. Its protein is CASSAPRAEQYF.